This TCR beta chain is drawn from a study of CD8+CD57+ T cells in acquired aplastic anemia listed by TCRdb under 2018. For context, the study as a whole: On average, sorted CD4+ and CD8+ cells yielded approximately 3 ug of extracted DNA, with a range of about 0.18 to 30 ug. For healthy donor samples, the average read count was about 10 million for CD4+ cells and roughly 12 million for CD8+ cells.

The full study reports these points: Although under 35 CD8+ CDR3 sequences were shared by patients and controls, these sequences appeared highly expressed in patients and within the immunodominant clones of patients. Between patients and healthy controls, no significant difference in CD8+ Simpson's diversity was found (P=0.060).

In the study, sorted CD4+ and CD8+ blood T cells from patients with severe aplastic anemia and from healthy subjects underwent deep sequencing of TCR repertoires. Ficoll-Paque density gradient centrifugation was used to isolate peripheral blood mononuclear cells. CD4+ and CD8+ T cells were sorted by FACS or magnetic beads before DNA extraction. Genomic DNA was used as template for profiling of TCR beta VDJ combinations and CDR3 sequences. TCR repertoire sequencing was run on an Illumina HiSeq 2000. Per the source publication's procedure: Repertoires were assessed using TRBV/TRBJ rearrangement plots, CDR3 size and DJ length profiles, and Simpson's diversity index. Whichever DNA sequence was most abundant in the deep sequencing data was defined as the immunodominant clone. CDR3 amino acid sequences were screened for sharing across subjects and were compared with published repertoires and the VDJdb database. TCRdb applied fastp at Q25 and MiXCR to the public reads, then kept only in-frame beta chains. Rows with a matching CDR3 protein are joined into one entry that keeps the most common DNA and genes. The V and J calls and clone size come from TCRdb's table, not from the authors' own analysis. Present in this sample are 150,000 to 200,000 distinct CDR3 sequences, 46% of which were seen just once. The ten most abundant clones make up 2.5% to 3.5% of the sample.

For CDR1 and CDR2, the germline V gene lists KGHDR and SFDVKD. Ends trimmed: V by 5 bases, J by 7 bases; bases unmatched to a gene: 6. The CDR3 spans 14 residues, from the cysteine through the phenylalanine. The sequence is cut down to CDR3 DNA, 42 bases in frame from base 1. This clonotype was observed at least ten times. Its antigen remains unidentified. No much larger clone is present one base from it, and per-base qualities are unavailable. The chain was built from TRBV24-1 and TRBJ2-1, with 8 middle bases fitting TRBD2. Sequences were obtained from sorted CD4+, CD8+, or CD8+CD57+ T cells (not recorded which) from PBMCs. The source of this sequence is a human donor in good health. In nucleotides, the sequence is TGTGCCACCAGTGGAGCGGGAGTAAGGAATGAGCAGTTCTTC. This yields the protein CATSGAGVRNEQFF.